The rows below give T cell receptor beta chains drawn from one sample of a study of Tregs in tolerant kidney transplant recipients. Assay: immunoSEQ multiplex PCR; the TCRdb copy retains only in-frame clones and omits some. This repertoire shows fewer than 70,000 clones, 83% found once; its top ten account for 5.2%. Sequencing was performed on CD4+ T cells from blood. Every receptor here comes from a human donor in good health. Both conserved end residues are part of each CDR3. A D gene is named only where the DNA matches it firmly. The size field is filled for only some rows; it gives once, few, many or a size class.

j_call clone_size v_call cdr3_length d_call cdr3_aa cdr3_nt
TRBJ1-5 few TRBV7-2 15 TRBD1 CASSLLGQGNQPQHF TGTGCCAGCAGCTTGCTCGGACAGGGTAATCAGCCCCAGCATTTT
TRBJ2-1 NA TRBV19 16 NA CASSTRGGLSDNEQFF TGTGCCAGTAGTACCCGTGGTGGGCTTAGCGACAATGAGCAGTTCTTC
TRBJ2-7 NA TRBV27 15 TRBD2 CASSFRAGGPYEQYF TGTGCCAGCAGTTTCCGAGCGGGAGGGCCCTACGAGCAGTACTTC
TRBJ1-5 NA TRBV4-1 13 NA CASSQGRNQPQHF TGCGCCAGCAGCCAAGGGCGAAATCAGCCCCAGCATTTT
TRBJ1-1 NA TRBV19 13 TRBD1 CASIPDRGAEAFF TGTGCCAGTATACCTGACAGGGGGGCTGAAGCTTTCTTT
TRBJ1-1 few TRBV7-2 15 TRBD1 CASRSSGIGTAEAFF TGTGCCAGCAGAAGCAGTGGGATAGGGACAGCTGAAGCTTTCTTT
TRBJ2-1 NA TRBV7-2 15 NA CASSLGGIGTDEQFF TGTGCCAGCAGCTTAGGCGGGATTGGTACGGATGAGCAGTTCTTC
TRBJ2-6 NA TRBV18 18 TRBD1 CASSLLGQGASGANVLTF TGTGCCAGCTCTCTACTGGGACAGGGGGCGTCTGGGGCCAACGTCCTGACTTTC
TRBJ1-4 NA TRBV10-3 12 NA CAISDRNEKLFF TGTGCCATCAGTGACCGGAACGAAAAACTGTTTTTT
TRBJ1-2 NA TRBV7-2 12 NA CASSPYGGGYTF TGTGCCAGCAGCCCCTACGGGGGTGGCTACACCTTC
TRBJ2-5 once TRBV29-1 13 TRBD1 CSADLTGGETQYF TGCAGCGCCGATCTGACAGGGGGTGAGACCCAGTACTTC
TRBJ2-3 few TRBV19 17 TRBD2 CASSTPLGLAGADTQYF TGTGCCAGTAGTACGCCACTGGGACTAGCGGGAGCAGATACGCAGTATTTT
TRBJ1-2 NA TRBV29-1 18 NA CSAGGVTPKAKGSYGYTF TGCAGCGCCGGGGGGGTGACCCCGAAGGCGAAGGGATCCTATGGCTACACCTTC
TRBJ1-1 NA TRBV19 14 NA CASSTGLINTEAFF TGTGCCAGTAGTACGGGACTGATAAACACTGAAGCTTTCTTT
TRBJ1-5 few TRBV7-2 13 NA CASSSNSNQPQHF TGTGCCAGCAGCTCCAATAGCAATCAGCCCCAGCATTTT
TRBJ1-5 NA TRBV11-3 12 NA CASSLKDQPQHF TGTGCCAGCAGCTTAAAAGATCAGCCCCAGCATTTT
TRBJ2-5 NA TRBV11-3 16 TRBD2 CASSFLLAGGRETQYF TGTGCCAGCAGCTTCCTTCTAGCGGGAGGTAGGGAGACCCAGTACTTC
TRBJ1-3 NA TRBV10-3 15 NA CAISEGLGHGNTIYF TGTGCCATCAGTGAGGGGCTAGGCCACGGAAACACCATATATTTT
TRBJ1-2 NA TRBV28 13 NA CASSFSQGHGYTF TGTGCCAGCAGCTTCTCCCAGGGCCATGGCTACACCTTC
TRBJ2-2 NA TRBV4-1 15 NA CASSQSGPITGELFF TGCGCCAGCAGCCAATCAGGGCCGATCACCGGGGAGCTGTTTTTT
TRBJ1-2 NA TRBV19 17 NA CASSPDPTGDKFYGYTF TGTGCCAGTAGTCCCGATCCTACGGGCGATAAGTTCTATGGCTACACCTTC
TRBJ1-5 NA TRBV4-1 18 TRBD1 CASSSGPGQGLAGQPQHF TGCGCCAGCAGTTCTGGCCCGGGACAGGGTTTGGCAGGTCAGCCCCAGCATTTT
TRBJ1-1 many TRBV7-9 15 TRBD1 CASSYGTGMNTEAFF TGTGCCAGCAGCTATGGGACAGGGATGAACACTGAAGCTTTCTTT
TRBJ2-7 NA TRBV15 14 TRBD1 CATSFRTGSEEQYF TGTGCCACCAGCTTCCGGACAGGGTCGGAAGAGCAGTACTTC
TRBJ2-3 NA TRBV5-1 17 NA CASSSASLPGGTDTQYF TGCGCCAGCAGCTCCGCGTCACTCCCGGGGGGCACAGATACGCAGTATTTT
TRBJ1-2 NA TRBV7-8 14 NA CASSPRDGHYGYTF TGTGCCAGCAGCCCCCGGGACGGGCACTATGGCTACACCTTC
TRBJ2-7 NA TRBV7-2 12 TRBD2 CASSLGTSEQYF TGTGCCAGCAGCTTAGGGACTAGTGAGCAGTACTTC
TRBJ1-2 NA TRBV5-4 13 NA CASSLRAPAGYTF TGTGCCAGCAGCTTACGAGCCCCAGCTGGCTACACCTTC
TRBJ1-2 NA TRBV19 12 NA CASKVMPDGYTF TGTGCCAGTAAAGTGATGCCCGATGGCTACACCTTC
TRBJ1-2 NA TRBV5-4 13 NA CASSRTVKYGYTF TGTGCCAGCAGCCGGACGGTGAAGTATGGCTACACCTTC
TRBJ1-4 NA TRBV19 16 TRBD1 CASSTAQGNGNEKLFF TGTGCCAGTAGTACTGCACAGGGGAACGGGAATGAAAAACTGTTTTTT
TRBJ1-2 NA TRBV7-8 16 TRBD1 CASSLGNPTGGYGYTF TGTGCCAGCAGCTTAGGCAACCCGACAGGGGGCTATGGCTACACCTTC
TRBJ2-5 NA TRBV11-3 11 NA CASSVRGTQYF TGTGCCAGCAGCGTAAGGGGGACCCAGTACTTC
TRBJ2-3 NA TRBV7-2 14 NA CASSLRLVTDTQYF TGTGCCAGCAGCTTAAGGCTAGTTACAGATACGCAGTATTTT
TRBJ2-3 once TRBV7-6 14 NA CASSYLSVTDTQYF TGTGCCAGCAGCTACCTGTCGGTGACAGATACGCAGTATTTT
TRBJ2-7 NA TRBV9 14 NA CASSGDGPPGEQYF TGTGCCAGCAGCGGGGACGGACCGCCGGGCGAGCAGTACTTC
TRBJ1-6 few TRBV27 16 NA CASTLEQGSYNSPLHF TGTGCCAGCACCTTGGAGCAGGGCTCCTATAATTCACCCCTCCACTTT
TRBJ1-1 NA TRBV7-2 12 NA CASSSTKPEAFF TGTGCCAGCAGCTCAACAAAGCCTGAAGCTTTCTTT
TRBJ1-1 NA TRBV6-5 12 NA CASSYRNTEAFF TGTGCCAGCAGTTACCGGAACACTGAAGCTTTCTTT
TRBJ2-3 NA TRBV12-5 14 NA CASGLAGGTDTQYF TGTGCTAGTGGTTTGGCGGGGGGCACAGATACGCAGTATTTT
TRBJ2-7 once TRBV14 15 TRBD1 CASSPNRGRVYEQYF TGTGCCAGCAGCCCTAACAGGGGGCGAGTCTACGAGCAGTACTTC
TRBJ1-5 NA TRBV6-6 15 NA CASRDGGRDNQPQHF TGTGCCAGCAGGGATGGGGGTCGCGACAATCAGCCCCAGCATTTT
TRBJ2-7 NA TRBV6-5 14 NA CASSYSGAPYEQYF TGTGCCAGCAGTTACTCTGGGGCCCCCTACGAGCAGTACTTC
TRBJ1-5 NA TRBV6-6 12 NA CASSLGVQPQHF TGTGCCAGCAGTCTAGGGGTACAGCCCCAGCATTTT
TRBJ1-6 NA TRBV19 12 NA CASGVYNSPLHF TGTGCCAGTGGGGTCTATAATTCACCCCTCCACTTT